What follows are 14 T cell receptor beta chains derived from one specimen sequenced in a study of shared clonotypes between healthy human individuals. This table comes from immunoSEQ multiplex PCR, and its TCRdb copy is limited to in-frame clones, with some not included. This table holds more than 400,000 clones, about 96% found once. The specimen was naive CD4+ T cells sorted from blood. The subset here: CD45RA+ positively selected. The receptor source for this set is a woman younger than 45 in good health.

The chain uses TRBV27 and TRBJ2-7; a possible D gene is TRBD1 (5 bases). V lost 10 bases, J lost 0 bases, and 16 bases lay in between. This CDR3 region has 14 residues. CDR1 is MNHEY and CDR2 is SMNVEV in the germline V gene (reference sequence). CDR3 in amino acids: CATGPTGSSYEQYF. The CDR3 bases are TGTGCCACGGGCCCTACAGGTAGCTCCTACGAGCAGTACTTC.

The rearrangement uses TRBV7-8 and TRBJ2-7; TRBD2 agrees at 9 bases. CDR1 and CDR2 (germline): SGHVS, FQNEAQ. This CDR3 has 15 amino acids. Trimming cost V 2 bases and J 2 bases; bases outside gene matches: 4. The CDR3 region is CASSLQASGAYEQYF. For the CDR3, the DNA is TGTGCCAGCAGCTTACAGGCTAGCGGGGCCTACGAGCAGTACTTC.

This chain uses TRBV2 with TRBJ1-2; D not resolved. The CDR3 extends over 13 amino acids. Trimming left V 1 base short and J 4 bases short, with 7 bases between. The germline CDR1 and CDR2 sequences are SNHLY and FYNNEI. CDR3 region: CASSEVISYGYTF. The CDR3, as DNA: TGTGCCAGCAGTGAAGTTATCAGCTATGGCTACACCTTC.

This CDR3 is CASSLGRLSGNTIYF. CDR3 sequence (DNA): TGTGCCAGCAGCTTGGGGCGGCTCTCTGGAAACACCATATATTTT. The chain joins TRBV5-6 to TRBJ1-3, with D uncertain. This CDR3 has 15 amino acids. Trimming shortened V by 0 bases and J by 0 bases, and 7 bases separated the two germline ends. Per germline, CDR1 SGHDT and CDR2 YYEEEE. The full variable domain, rest sourced from reference TRBV5-6 and TRBJ1-3, is DAGVTQSPTHLIKTRGQQVTLRCSPKSGHDTVSWYQQALGQGPQFIFQYYEEEERQRGNFPDRFSGHQFPNYSSELNVNALLLGDSALYLCASSLGRLSGNTIYFGEGSWLTVV.

The CDR3 nucleotides are TGTGCCAGCACTAACTCTGGGGAGACTGAAGCTTTCTTT. This gives the protein CASTNSGETEAFF. The chain is built from TRBV6-5 and TRBJ1-1; D call uncertain. V dropped 7 bases and J dropped 5 bases, with 14 bases sitting between them. The germline gives CDR1 MNHEY, CDR2 SVGAGI. This CDR3 spans 13 amino acids.

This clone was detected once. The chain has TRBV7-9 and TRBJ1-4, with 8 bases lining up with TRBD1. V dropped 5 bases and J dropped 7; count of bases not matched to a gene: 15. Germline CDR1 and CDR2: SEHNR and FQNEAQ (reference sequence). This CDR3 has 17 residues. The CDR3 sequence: CASSASSGQGHREKLFF. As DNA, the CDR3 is TGTGCCAGCAGCGCCTCCTCAGGACAGGGTCATCGTGAAAAACTGTTTTTT.

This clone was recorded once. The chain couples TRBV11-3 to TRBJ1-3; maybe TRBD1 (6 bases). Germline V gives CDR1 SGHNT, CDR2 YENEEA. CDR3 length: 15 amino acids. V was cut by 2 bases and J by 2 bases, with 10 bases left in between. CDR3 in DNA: TGTGCCAGCAGCTTATACGGGGGGCCTGGAAACACCATATATTTT. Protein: CASSLYGGPGNTIYF. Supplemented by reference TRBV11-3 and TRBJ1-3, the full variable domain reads EAGVVQSPRYKIIEKKQPVAFWCNPISGHNTLYWYLQNLGQGPELLIRYENEEAVDDSQLPKDRFSAERLKGVDSTLKIQPAELGDSAVYLCASSLYGGPGNTIYFGEGSWLTVV.

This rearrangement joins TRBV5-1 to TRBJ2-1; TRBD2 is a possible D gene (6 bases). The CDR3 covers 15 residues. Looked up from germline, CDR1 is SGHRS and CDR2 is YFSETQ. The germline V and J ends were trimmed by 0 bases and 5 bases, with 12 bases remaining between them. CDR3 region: CASSLVASANNEQFF. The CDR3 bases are TGCGCCAGCAGCTTGGTGGCTAGCGCCAACAATGAGCAGTTCTTC.

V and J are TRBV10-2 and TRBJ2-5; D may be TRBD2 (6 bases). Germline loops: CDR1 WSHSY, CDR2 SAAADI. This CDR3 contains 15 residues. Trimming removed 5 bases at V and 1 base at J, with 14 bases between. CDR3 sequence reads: CASSRSGPSQETQYF. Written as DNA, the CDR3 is TGCGCCAGCAGTCGAAGCGGGCCCAGCCAAGAGACCCAGTACTTC.

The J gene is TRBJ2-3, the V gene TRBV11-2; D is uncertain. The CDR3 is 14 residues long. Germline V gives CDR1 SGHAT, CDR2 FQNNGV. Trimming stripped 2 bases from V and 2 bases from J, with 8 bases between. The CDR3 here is CASSLSRLTDTQYF. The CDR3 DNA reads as TGTGCCAGCAGCTTATCCAGGCTCACAGATACGCAGTATTTT.

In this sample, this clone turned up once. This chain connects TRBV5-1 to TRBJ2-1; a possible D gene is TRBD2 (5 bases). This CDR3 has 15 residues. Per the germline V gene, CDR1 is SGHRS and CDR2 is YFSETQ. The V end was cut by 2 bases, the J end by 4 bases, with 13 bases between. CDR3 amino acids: CASSFEGITYNEQFF. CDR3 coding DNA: TGCGCCAGCAGCTTCGAGGGAATCACTTACAATGAGCAGTTCTTC.

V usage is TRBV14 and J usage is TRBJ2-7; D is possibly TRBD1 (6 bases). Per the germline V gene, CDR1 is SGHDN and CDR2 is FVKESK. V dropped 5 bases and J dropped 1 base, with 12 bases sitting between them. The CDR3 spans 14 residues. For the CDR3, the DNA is TGTGCCAGCAGCGCTCAACAGGGATCCTACGAGCAGTACTTC. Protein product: CASSAQQGSYEQYF.

CDR3 DNA sequence: TGCGCCAGCAGCCAAGATTGGGCAGGGGGTCCCCGCGATACGCAGTATTTT. Translation gives CASSQDWAGGPRDTQYF. V and J are TRBV4-1 and TRBJ2-3; 7 nucleotides line up with TRBD1. CDR3 size: 17 residues. V lost 0 bases and J lost 6; bases outside the gene matches: 12. Germline lookup yields CDR1 MGHRA and CDR2 YSYEKL.

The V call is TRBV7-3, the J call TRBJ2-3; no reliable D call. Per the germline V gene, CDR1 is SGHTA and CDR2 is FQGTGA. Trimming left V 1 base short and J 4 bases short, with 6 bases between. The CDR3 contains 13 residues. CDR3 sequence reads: CASSLRRADTQYF. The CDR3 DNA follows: TGTGCCAGCAGCTTAAGGCGAGCAGATACGCAGTATTTT.